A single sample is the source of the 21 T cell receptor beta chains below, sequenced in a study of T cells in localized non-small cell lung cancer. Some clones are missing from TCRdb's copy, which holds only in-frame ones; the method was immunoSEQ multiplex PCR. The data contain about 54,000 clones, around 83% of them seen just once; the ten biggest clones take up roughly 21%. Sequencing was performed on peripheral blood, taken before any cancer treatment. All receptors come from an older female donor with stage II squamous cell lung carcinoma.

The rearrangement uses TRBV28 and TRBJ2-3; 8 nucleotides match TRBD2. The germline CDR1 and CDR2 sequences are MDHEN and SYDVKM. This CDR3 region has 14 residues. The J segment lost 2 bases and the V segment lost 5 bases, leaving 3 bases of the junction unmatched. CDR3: CASSIAGSTDTQYF. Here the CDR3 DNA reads TGTGCCAGCAGTATAGCGGGATCCACAGATACGCAGTATTTT.

The CDR3 loop is CASSPPGETNEKLFF. For the CDR3, the DNA is TGTGCCAGCAGCCCCCCCGGGGAAACTAATGAAAAACTGTTTTTT. This sequence joins TRBV11-3 and TRBJ1-4; no reliable D call. CDR3 length equals 15 residues. Germline V gene data show CDR1 as SGHNT and CDR2 as YENEEA. The germline V and J ends were trimmed by 5 bases and 1 base, with 11 bases remaining between them.

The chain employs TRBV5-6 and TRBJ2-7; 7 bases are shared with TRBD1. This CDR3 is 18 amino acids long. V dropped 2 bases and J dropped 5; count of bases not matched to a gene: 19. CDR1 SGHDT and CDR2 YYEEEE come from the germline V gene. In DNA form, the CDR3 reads TGTGCCAGCAGCTTTATCCCACACCGGGACAGCCCTAGGAACGAGCAGTACTTC. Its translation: CASSFIPHRDSPRNEQYF.

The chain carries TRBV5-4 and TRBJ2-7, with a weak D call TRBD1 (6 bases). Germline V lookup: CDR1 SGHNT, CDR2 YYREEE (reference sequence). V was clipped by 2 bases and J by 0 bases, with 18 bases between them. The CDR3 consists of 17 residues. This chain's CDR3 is CASSLGGMGDTSYEQYF. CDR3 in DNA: TGTGCCAGCAGCTTAGGGGGAATGGGGGACACCTCCTACGAGCAGTACTTC.

The CDR3 sequence is CASGLVSGQPQHF. In DNA, the CDR3 is TGTGCTAGTGGTTTGGTATCGGGCCAGCCCCAGCATTTT. This chain links TRBV12-5 with TRBJ1-5; no clear D. CDR3 length: 13 residues. V shed 0 bases and J shed 7 bases, with 7 bases lying between them. CDR1 is LGHNT and CDR2 is FRNRAP in the germline V gene.

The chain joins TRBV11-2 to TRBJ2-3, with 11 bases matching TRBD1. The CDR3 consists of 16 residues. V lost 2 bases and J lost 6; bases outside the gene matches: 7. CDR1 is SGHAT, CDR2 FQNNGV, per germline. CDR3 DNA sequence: TGTGCCAGCAGCTTAACCTGGGACAGGGGGAGGGATACGCAGTATTTT. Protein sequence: CASSLTWDRGRDTQYF.

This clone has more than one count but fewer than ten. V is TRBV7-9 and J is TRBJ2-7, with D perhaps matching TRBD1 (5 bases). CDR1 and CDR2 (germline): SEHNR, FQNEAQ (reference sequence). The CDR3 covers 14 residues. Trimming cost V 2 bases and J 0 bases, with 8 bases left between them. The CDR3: CASSLQGGSYEQYF. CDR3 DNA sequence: TGTGCCAGCAGCTTACAGGGTGGCTCCTACGAGCAGTACTTC.

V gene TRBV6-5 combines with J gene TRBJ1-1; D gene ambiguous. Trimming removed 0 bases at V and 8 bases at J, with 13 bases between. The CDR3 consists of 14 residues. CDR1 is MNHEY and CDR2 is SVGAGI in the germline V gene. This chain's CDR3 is CASSYSPLEREAFF. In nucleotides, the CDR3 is TGTGCCAGCAGTTACTCCCCCCTCGAAAGAGAAGCTTTCTTT.

CDR3 in amino acids: CASRELDNTEAFF. The CDR3 DNA sequence: TGCGCCAGCAGGGAGTTGGACAACACTGAAGCTTTCTTT. The chain employs TRBV5-1 and TRBJ1-1; unclear D gene. V was pared by 5 bases and J by 2 bases, with 10 bases between. CDR3 length: 13 amino acids. Germline loops: CDR1 SGHRS, CDR2 YFSETQ.

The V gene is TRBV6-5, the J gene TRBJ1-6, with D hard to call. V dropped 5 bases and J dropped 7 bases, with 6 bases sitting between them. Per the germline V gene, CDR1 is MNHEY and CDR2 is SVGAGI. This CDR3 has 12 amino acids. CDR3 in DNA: TGTGCCAGCAGTAACGCCAATTCACCCCTCCACTTT. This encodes CASSNANSPLHF.

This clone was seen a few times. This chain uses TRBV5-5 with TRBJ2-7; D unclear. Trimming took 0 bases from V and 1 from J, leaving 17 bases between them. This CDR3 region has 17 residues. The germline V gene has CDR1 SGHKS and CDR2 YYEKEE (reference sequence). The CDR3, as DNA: TGTGCCAGCAGCTTGGGTGCCCCTGAAGACGGTTCCTACGAGCAGTACTTC. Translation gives CASSLGAPEDGSYEQYF.

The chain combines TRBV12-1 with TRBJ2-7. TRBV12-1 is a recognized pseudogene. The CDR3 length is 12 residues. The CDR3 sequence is CASDFPGREQYF. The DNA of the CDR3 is TGTGCCAGCGATTTCCCGGGACGAGAGCAGTACTTC.

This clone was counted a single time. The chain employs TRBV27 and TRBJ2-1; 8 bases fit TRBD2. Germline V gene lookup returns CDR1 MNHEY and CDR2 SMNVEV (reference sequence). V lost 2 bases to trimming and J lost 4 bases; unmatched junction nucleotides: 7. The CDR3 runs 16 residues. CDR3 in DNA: TGTGCCAGCAGTTTAGGCACACGCGGGGGGTACAATGAGCAGTTCTTC. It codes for CASSLGTRGGYNEQFF.

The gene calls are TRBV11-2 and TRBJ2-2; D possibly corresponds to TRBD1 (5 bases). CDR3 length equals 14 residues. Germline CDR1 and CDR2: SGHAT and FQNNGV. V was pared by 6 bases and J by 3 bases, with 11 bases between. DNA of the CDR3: TGTGCCAGCAGGGCGAGCAGGGACACCGGGGAGCTGTTTTTT. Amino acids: CASRASRDTGELFF. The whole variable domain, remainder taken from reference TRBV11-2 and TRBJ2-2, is EAGVAQSPRYKIIEKRQSVAFWCNPISGHATLYWYQQILGQGPKLLIQFQNNGVVDDSQLPKDRFSAERLKGVDSTLKIQPAKLEDSAVYLCASRASRDTGELFFGEGSRLTVL.

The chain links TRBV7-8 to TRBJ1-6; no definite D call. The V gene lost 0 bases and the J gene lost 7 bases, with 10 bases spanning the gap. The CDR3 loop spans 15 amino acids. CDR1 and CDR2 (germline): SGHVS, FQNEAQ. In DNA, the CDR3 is TGTGCCAGCAGCTTAGCGGACCGGAGGAATTCACCCCTCCACTTT. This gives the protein CASSLADRRNSPLHF.

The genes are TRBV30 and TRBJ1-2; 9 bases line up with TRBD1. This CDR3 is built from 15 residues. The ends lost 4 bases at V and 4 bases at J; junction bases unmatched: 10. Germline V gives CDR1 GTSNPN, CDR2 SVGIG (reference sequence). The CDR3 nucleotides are TGTGCCTGGATCCCCTCCCTGGGACAGGGCTATGGCTACACCTTC. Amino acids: CAWIPSLGQGYGYTF.

CDR3 in DNA: TGTGCCAGCAGCGCCCCGGGACGGCTAACTAATGAAAAACTGTTTTTT. As protein: CASSAPGRLTNEKLFF. The genes are TRBV7-2 and TRBJ1-4, with D possibly TRBD1 on 5 matching bases. The length of the CDR3 is 16 residues. The V gene's germline CDR1 is SGHTA and CDR2 FQGNSA. Trimming pared 5 bases from V and 1 base from J, leaving 14 bases between.

CDR3 sequence reads: CASSTIGAGEAFF. In DNA, the CDR3 is TGTGCCAGCAGCACCATTGGGGCAGGGGAAGCTTTCTTT. The gene calls are TRBV7-3 and TRBJ1-1; perhaps TRBD1 as D (5 bases). This CDR3 has 13 amino acids. The germline V and J ends were trimmed by 5 bases and 8 bases, with 15 bases remaining between them. Germline CDR1 is SGHTA and CDR2 is FQGTGA.

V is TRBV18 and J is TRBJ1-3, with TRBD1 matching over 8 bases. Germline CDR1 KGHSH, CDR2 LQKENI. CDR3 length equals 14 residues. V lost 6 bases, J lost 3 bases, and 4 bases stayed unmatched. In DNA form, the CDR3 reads TGTGCCAGCTCGCTTGACAGGGGTGGAAACACCATATATTTT. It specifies CASSLDRGGNTIYF.

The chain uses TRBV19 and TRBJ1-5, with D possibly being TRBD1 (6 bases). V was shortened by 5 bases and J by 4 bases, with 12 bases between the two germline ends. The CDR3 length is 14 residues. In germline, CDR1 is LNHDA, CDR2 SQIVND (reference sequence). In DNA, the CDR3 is TGTGCCAGTAGTTTGGGGGCTGGGAATCAGCCCCAGCATTTT. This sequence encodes CASSLGAGNQPQHF.

As DNA, the CDR3 is TGTGCCAGCAGCCATGACATAGCGGGGCTTGTAGATGAGCAGTTCTTC. Translated: CASSHDIAGLVDEQFF. The chain joins TRBV14 to TRBJ2-1; TRBD2 matches 8 bases. V gave up 3 bases and J gave up 8 bases; unmatched junction bases: 12. The germline V gene encodes CDR1 SGHDN and CDR2 FVKESK. CDR3 length equals 16 residues.